The 21 T cell receptor beta chains listed next were all sequenced from one sample in a study of blood T cell repertoires in COVID-19. Profiled with immunoSEQ multiplex PCR; TCRdb holds only in-frame clones, not every one. The table includes 250,000 to 300,000 clones, approximately 86% detected once. The specimen was peripheral blood. The receptors here all came from a woman aged 45-60 years who had recovered from COVID-19.

This chain connects TRBV10-3 to TRBJ1-5; tentatively, D is TRBD1 (6 bases). The CDR3 runs 14 residues. Trimming removed 4 bases at V and 4 bases at J, with 11 bases between. The germline gives CDR1 ENHRY, CDR2 SYGVKD. The CDR3 DNA sequence: TGTGCCATCAGTGCGGGGGGCCTTAATCAGCCCCAGCATTTT. This sequence encodes CAISAGGLNQPQHF.

The V call is TRBV5-4, the J call TRBJ1-2, with TRBD1 identical over 11 bases. The J segment lost 5 bases and the V segment lost 3 bases, leaving 9 bases of the junction unmatched. Germline CDR1 SGHNT, CDR2 YYREEE (reference sequence). The CDR3 length is 16 residues. The CDR3 nucleotides read TGTGCCAGCAGCTCGACTAGGACAGGGGGCAGTTATGGCTACACCTTC. This encodes CASSSTRTGGSYGYTF.

This chain connects TRBV19 to TRBJ2-1, with 11 bases that match TRBD2. Looked up from germline, CDR1 is LNHDA and CDR2 is SQIVND (reference sequence). This CDR3 has 15 amino acids. V lost 6 bases, J lost 3 bases, and 4 bases stayed unmatched. The CDR3 region is CASSTGLADYNEQFF. As DNA, the CDR3 is TGTGCCAGTAGCACGGGACTAGCGGACTACAATGAGCAGTTCTTC.

The chain combines TRBV28 with TRBJ1-1; D might be TRBD1 (6 bases). Trimming left V 5 bases short and J 11 bases short, with 12 bases between. The CDR3 covers 11 residues. Per germline, CDR1 MDHEN and CDR2 SYDVKM. For the CDR3, the DNA is TGTGCCAGCAGTACAGGGTTGAGGGCTTTCTTT. Translation: CASSTGLRAFF.

This clone was picked up one time. This chain joins TRBV4-3 and TRBJ1-2, with D uncertain. Germline V gene data show CDR1 as LGHNA and CDR2 as YSLEER. This CDR3 is 15 amino acids long. With 2 bases removed from V and 5 bases from J, the gap between germline ends came to 15 bases. This CDR3 is CASSQSGRGKYGYTF. In nucleotides, the CDR3 is TGCGCCAGCAGCCAAAGCGGGAGAGGCAAATATGGCTACACCTTC.

The CDR3 loop is CASESHNYGYTF. CDR3 sequence (DNA): TGTGCCAGCGAAAGCCACAACTATGGCTACACCTTC. The chain is built from TRBV28 and TRBJ1-2; D remains ambiguous. This CDR3 is 12 amino acids long. The germline gives CDR1 MDHEN, CDR2 SYDVKM. V lost 8 bases to trimming and J lost 2 bases, with 9 bases between them.

V gene TRBV7-9 combines with J gene TRBJ2-3; tentatively, D is TRBD2 (5 bases). Germline CDR1 is SEHNR and CDR2 is FQNEAQ (reference sequence). This CDR3 contains 14 residues. The V end was cut by 5 bases, the J end by 6 bases, with 15 bases between. CDR3 protein: CASSHQHERDTQYF. The CDR3 DNA follows: TGTGCCAGCAGCCACCAACACGAGCGGGATACGCAGTATTTT.

The CDR3 DNA is TGCAGCGTTGAACTAGGACATAGGAACACTGAAGCTTTCTTT. Amino acids: CSVELGHRNTEAFF. V usage is TRBV29-1 and J usage is TRBJ1-1; D perhaps matches TRBD1 (5 bases). Germline V gene lookup returns CDR1 SQVTM and CDR2 ANQGSEA. This CDR3 comprises 14 residues. V was clipped by 2 bases and J by 1 base, with 11 bases between them. The full variable domain, its missing parts supplied by reference TRBV29-1 and TRBJ1-1, is SAVISQKPSRDICQRGTSLTIQCQVDSQVTMMFWYRQQPGQSLTLIATANQGSEATYESGFVIDKFPISRPNLTFSTLTVSNMSPEDSSIYLCSVELGHRNTEAFFGQGTRLTVV.

This chain uses TRBV6-5 with TRBJ2-7, with D possibly matching TRBD1 (6 bases). The CDR3 totals 13 residues. V gave up 2 bases and J gave up 5 bases, with 10 bases separating them. The V gene's germline CDR1 is MNHEY and CDR2 SVGAGI. The chain's CDR3 is CASSYIQGNEQYF. In nucleotides, the CDR3 is TGTGCCAGCAGTTACATACAGGGAAACGAGCAGTACTTC.

J is TRBJ2-7 and V is TRBV4-1; D remains ambiguous. V dropped 3 bases and J dropped 3 bases, with 15 bases sitting between them. CDR3 length: 15 amino acids. Germline V gene sequence: CDR1 MGHRA, CDR2 YSYEKL. The CDR3 loop is CASSHSPPPYYEQYF. CDR3 coding DNA: TGCGCCAGCAGCCACTCGCCCCCTCCCTACTACGAGCAGTACTTC.

This rearrangement joins TRBV29-1 to TRBJ2-3; 8 nucleotides align to TRBD1. This CDR3 comprises 16 residues. Germline loops: CDR1 SQVTM, CDR2 ANQGSEA. V gave up 2 bases and J gave up 3 bases; unmatched junction bases: 10. CDR3 protein: CSVEWVGQGATDTQYF. CDR3 nucleotide sequence: TGCAGCGTTGAATGGGTAGGGCAGGGGGCAACAGATACGCAGTATTTT.

This clone was counted a single time. The chain carries TRBV7-2 and TRBJ2-2; possible D gene TRBD2, 6 bases. V lost 1 base and J 0 bases, leaving 15 bases between the germline ends. Germline V gene data show CDR1 as SGHTA and CDR2 as FQGNSA. CDR3 length equals 18 residues. This CDR3 reads CASSLELRGAANTGELFF. As DNA, the CDR3 is TGTGCCAGCAGCTTAGAGCTCCGCGGGGCTGCGAACACCGGGGAGCTGTTTTTT. The full variable domain, with the rest looked up from reference TRBV7-2 and TRBJ2-2, is GAGVSQSPSNKVTEKGKDVELRCDPISGHTALYWYRQSLGQGLEFLIYFQGNSAPDKSGLPSDRFSAERTGGSVSTLTIQRTQQEDSAVYLCASSLELRGAANTGELFFGEGSRLTVL.

The chain has TRBV9 and TRBJ2-1; D is perhaps TRBD2 (6 bases). This CDR3 has 14 amino acids. V lost 3 bases to trimming and J lost 5 bases, with 12 bases between them. CDR1 is SGDLS, CDR2 YYNGEE, per germline. CDR3 bases: TGTGCCAGCAGCGATGGGACGGGGGACAATGAGCAGTTCTTC. This codes for CASSDGTGDNEQFF. Combining the CDR3 with reference TRBV9 and TRBJ2-1 gives the whole variable domain DSGVTQTPKHLITATGQRVTLRCSPRSGDLSVYWYQQSLDQGLQFLIQYYNGEERAKGNILERFSAQQFPDLHSELNLSSLELGDSALYFCASSDGTGDNEQFFGPGTRLTVL.

This clone showed up just once. The CDR3 DNA follows: TGTGCCAGCAGCTTAGGGGGACATGACTCTGGAAACACCATATATTTT. This sequence encodes CASSLGGHDSGNTIYF. The chain recombines TRBV7-9 with TRBJ1-3, with D possibly being TRBD1 (6 bases). Germline V gene data show CDR1 as SEHNR and CDR2 as FQNEAQ (reference sequence). V was cut by 1 base and J by 0 bases, with 10 bases left in between. This CDR3 has 16 amino acids. Filled out from reference TRBV7-9 and TRBJ1-3, the complete variable domain reads DTGVSQNPRHKITKRGQNVTFRCDPISEHNRLYWYRQTLGQGPEFLTYFQNEAQLEKSRLLSDRFSAERPKGSFSTLEIQRTEQGDSAMYLCASSLGGHDSGNTIYFGEGSWLTVV.

This sequence joins TRBV2 and TRBJ1-2, with 11 bases lining up with TRBD1. With V trimmed by 6 bases and J by 0 bases, 9 bases remained unmatched. This CDR3 region has 17 residues. Germline V gives CDR1 SNHLY, CDR2 FYNNEI. The CDR3 nucleotides read TGTGCCAGCAGGTCGGGGGACAGGGGGTCTTCTAACTATGGCTACACCTTC. This sequence encodes CASRSGDRGSSNYGYTF.

The chain employs TRBV3-1 (or the pseudogene TRBV3-2) and TRBJ1-2; D possibly corresponds to TRBD1 (6 bases). This CDR3 contains 14 residues. CDR1 LGHDT and CDR2 YNNKEL come from the germline V gene (reference sequence). Trimming left V 8 bases short and J 4 bases short, with 17 bases between. DNA of the CDR3: TGTGCCAGCGCTGATCACAGGGCCGGCTATGGCTACACCTTC. It translates to CASADHRAGYGYTF.

This clone has just one count. J is TRBJ2-3 and V is TRBV5-4; 12 nucleotides align to TRBD1. Trimming at V came to 5 bases and at J to 7 bases, leaving 8 bases not matched to a gene. CDR1 is SGHNT, CDR2 YYREEE, per germline (reference sequence). This CDR3 spans 15 amino acids. The CDR3 spells CASRNRDRGPNTQYF. In nucleotides, the CDR3 is TGTGCCAGCAGGAACCGGGACAGGGGGCCAAATACGCAGTATTTT.

The V and J genes are TRBV7-2 and TRBJ2-5; D not resolved. V lost 0 bases and J lost 12, with 14 bases in between. Looked up from germline, CDR1 is SGHTA and CDR2 is FQGNSA. The CDR3 runs to 13 residues. The CDR3 region is CASSLAGYSSEYF. The CDR3 DNA reads as TGTGCCAGCAGCTTAGCGGGCTATTCCTCCGAGTACTTC.

The chain recombines TRBV20-1 with TRBJ2-1; 9 bases line up with TRBD2. With V trimmed by 3 bases and J by 6 bases, 6 bases remained unmatched. This CDR3 is built from 14 residues. From germline, CDR1 is DFQATT and CDR2 SNEGSKA (reference sequence). DNA for the CDR3: TGCAGTGCTAGTGTTCTAGCGGGGCCCAATGAGCAGTTCTTC. Its translation is CSASVLAGPNEQFF.

The genes are TRBV28 and TRBJ1-4; maybe TRBD1 (6 bases). The CDR3 runs 13 residues. CDR1 MDHEN and CDR2 SYDVKM come from the germline V gene. V was trimmed by 11 bases and J by 8 bases, leaving 18 bases between them. Here the CDR3 reads CAVRGRVGEKLFF. The DNA for the CDR3 is TGTGCCGTCAGGGGCCGAGTGGGAGAAAAACTGTTTTTT.

The gene calls are TRBV27 and TRBJ1-2; a possible D gene is TRBD1 (6 bases). V gave up 8 bases and J gave up 1 base, with 14 bases separating them. The CDR3 spans 14 residues. Germline V gene lookup returns CDR1 MNHEY and CDR2 SMNVEV (reference sequence). The CDR3 bases are TGTGCCAGCGCCAAAGACAGGTTTAACTATGGCTACACCTTC. Translation: CASAKDRFNYGYTF.